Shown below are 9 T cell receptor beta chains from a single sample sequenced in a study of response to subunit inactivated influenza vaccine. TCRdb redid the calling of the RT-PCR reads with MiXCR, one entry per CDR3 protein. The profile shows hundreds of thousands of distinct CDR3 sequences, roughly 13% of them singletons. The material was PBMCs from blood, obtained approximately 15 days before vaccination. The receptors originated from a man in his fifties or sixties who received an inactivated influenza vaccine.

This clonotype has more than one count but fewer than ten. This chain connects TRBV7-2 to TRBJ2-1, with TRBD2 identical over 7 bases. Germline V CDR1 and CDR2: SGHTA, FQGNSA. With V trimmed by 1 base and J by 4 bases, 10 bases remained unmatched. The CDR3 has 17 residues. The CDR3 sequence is CASSLVRSSGTYNEQFF. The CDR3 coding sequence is TGTGCCAGCAGCTTAGTCCGGTCTAGCGGCACATACAATGAGCAGTTCTTC.

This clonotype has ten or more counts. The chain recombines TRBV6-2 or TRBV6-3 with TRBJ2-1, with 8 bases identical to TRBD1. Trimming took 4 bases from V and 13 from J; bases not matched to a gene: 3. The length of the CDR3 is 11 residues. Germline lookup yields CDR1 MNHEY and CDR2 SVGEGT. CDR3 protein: CASSFGTGQFF. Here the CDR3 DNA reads TGTGCCAGCAGTTTCGGGACAGGACAGTTCTTC.

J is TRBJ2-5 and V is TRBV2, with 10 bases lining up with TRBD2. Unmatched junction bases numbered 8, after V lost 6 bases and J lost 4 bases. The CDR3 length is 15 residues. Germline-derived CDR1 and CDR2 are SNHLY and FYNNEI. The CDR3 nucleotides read TGTGCCAGCAGCAGCGGGAGGGGTACCGGAGAGACCCAGTACTTC. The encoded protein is CASSSGRGTGETQYF.

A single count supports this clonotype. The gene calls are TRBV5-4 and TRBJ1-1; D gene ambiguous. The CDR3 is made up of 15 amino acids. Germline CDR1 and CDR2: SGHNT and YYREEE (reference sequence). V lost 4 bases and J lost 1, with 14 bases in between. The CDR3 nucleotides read TGTGCCAGCAGCAGTCAGCCTGACGGGAACACTGAAGCTTTCTTT. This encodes CASSSQPDGNTEAFF.

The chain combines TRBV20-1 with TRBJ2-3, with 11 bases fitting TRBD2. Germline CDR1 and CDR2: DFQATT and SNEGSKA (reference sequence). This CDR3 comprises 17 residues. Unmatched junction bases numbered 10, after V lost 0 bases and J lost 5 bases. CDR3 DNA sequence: TGCAGTGCTAGAGATTCTAGCGGGAGGCACGGAAGAGATACGCAGTATTTT. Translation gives CSARDSSGRHGRDTQYF.

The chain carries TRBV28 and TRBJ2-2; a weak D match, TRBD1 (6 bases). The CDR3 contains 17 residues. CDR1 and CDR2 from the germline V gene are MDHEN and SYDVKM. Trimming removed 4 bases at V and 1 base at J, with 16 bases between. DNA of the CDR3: TGTGCCAGCAGTTCAGTATTGGGCAGGGGGAACACCGGGGAGCTGTTTTTT. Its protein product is CASSSVLGRGNTGELFF.

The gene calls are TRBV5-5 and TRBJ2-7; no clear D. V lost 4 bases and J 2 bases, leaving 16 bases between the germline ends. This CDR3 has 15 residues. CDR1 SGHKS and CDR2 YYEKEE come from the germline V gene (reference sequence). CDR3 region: CASSHGPSRAYEQYF. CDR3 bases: TGTGCCAGCAGCCACGGACCCTCGAGAGCCTACGAGCAGTACTTC.

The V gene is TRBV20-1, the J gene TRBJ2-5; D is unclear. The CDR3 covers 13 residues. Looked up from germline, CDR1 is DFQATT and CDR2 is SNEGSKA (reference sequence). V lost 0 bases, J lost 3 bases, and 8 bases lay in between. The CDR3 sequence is CSARDLAKETQYF. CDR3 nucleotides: TGCAGTGCTAGAGATTTAGCCAAAGAGACCCAGTACTTC.

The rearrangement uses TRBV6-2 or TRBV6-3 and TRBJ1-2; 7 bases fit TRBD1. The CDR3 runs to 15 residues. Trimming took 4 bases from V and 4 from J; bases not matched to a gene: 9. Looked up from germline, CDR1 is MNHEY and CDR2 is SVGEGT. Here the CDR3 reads CASSSRQGRSYGYTF. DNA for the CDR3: TGTGCCAGCAGTTCGAGACAGGGAAGGAGCTATGGCTACACCTTC.